The 9 T cell receptor beta chains given below trace back to one sample, sequenced in a study of PD-1 blockade in classical Hodgkin lymphoma. TCRdb's copy holds only in-frame clones and misses some; the assay was immunoSEQ multiplex PCR. There are tens of thousands of clones in the sample; around 74% occur only once, and 9.5% to 15% lies in the top ten. Time point of the sample: cycle 4 day 1 (C4D1), after about 6 weeks of nivolumab. Each patient's relapse followed autologous stem cell transplantation, and brentuximab vedotin exposure varied. The source was peripheral blood mononuclear cells (PBMCs), collected before the fourth cycle of nivolumab. The receptor set was obtained from a human donor with classical Hodgkin lymphoma.

The gene calls are TRBV7-2 and TRBJ2-1; D is ambiguous. Trimming left V 4 bases short and J 0 bases short, with 10 bases between. The CDR3 length is 15 residues. Germline assignment: CDR1 SGHTA and CDR2 FQGNSA. The CDR3 DNA reads TGTGCCAGCAGCTCGACTTACAGCTCCTACAATGAGCAGTTCTTC. It encodes CASSSTYSSYNEQFF.

The chain has TRBV6-5 and TRBJ2-2, with D tentatively TRBD1 (6 bases). V was shortened by 4 bases and J by 2 bases, with 8 bases between the two germline ends. This CDR3 is built from 14 residues. Germline lookup yields CDR1 MNHEY and CDR2 SVGAGI. The CDR3 DNA follows: TGTGCCAGCAGTTCCAGGGGTAACACCGGGGAGCTGTTTTTT. It translates to CASSSRGNTGELFF.

This clone was observed a single time. The chain carries TRBV7-6 and TRBJ2-7; 8 bases match TRBD1. The CDR3 extends over 14 amino acids. Trimming cost V 5 bases and J 2 bases; bases outside gene matches: 5. Germline lookup yields CDR1 SGHVS and CDR2 FNYEAQ. CDR3 sequence reads: CASSVGQGPYEQYF. As DNA, the CDR3 is TGTGCCAGCAGCGTCGGACAGGGACCCTACGAGCAGTACTTC.

This clone was found a few times. The rearrangement uses TRBV2 and TRBJ1-3, with 11 bases that match TRBD1. Germline CDR1 and CDR2: SNHLY and FYNNEI. The junction had 8 bases not matched to a gene; V was cut back by 6 bases and J by 7 bases. This CDR3 has 15 amino acids. The DNA of the CDR3 is TGTGCCAGCAGCCAATCAGGGACAGGGGGGAACACCATATATTTT. Amino acids: CASSQSGTGGNTIYF.

This chain connects TRBV7-8 to TRBJ2-7; D is undetermined. Germline-derived CDR1 and CDR2 are SGHVS and FQNEAQ. The V end was cut by 0 bases, the J end by 4 bases, with 7 bases between. CDR3 length equals 13 residues. The chain's CDR3 is CASSLAPTYEQYF. CDR3 DNA sequence: TGTGCCAGCAGCTTAGCACCCACTTACGAGCAGTACTTC.

This clone was recorded a few times. This chain connects TRBV20-1 to TRBJ1-5; D call uncertain. The germline V and J ends were trimmed by 6 bases and 6 bases, with 3 bases remaining between them. Germline CDR1 DFQATT, CDR2 SNEGSKA (reference sequence). This CDR3 has 9 residues. CDR3 nucleotide sequence: TGCAGTGCGGGTCAGCCCCAGCATTTT. Translating it yields CSAGQPQHF.

The J gene is TRBJ2-7, the V gene TRBV27; D gene uncertain. CDR1 and CDR2 (germline): MNHEY, SMNVEV (reference sequence). This CDR3 contains 13 residues. The V end was cut by 6 bases, the J end by 3 bases, with 12 bases between. CDR3 nucleotide sequence: TGTGCCAGCAGAATCGGAGTAAACTACGAGCAGTACTTC. Translating it yields CASRIGVNYEQYF.

The genes are TRBV19 and TRBJ1-1; D possibly corresponds to TRBD1 (5 bases). Germline assignment: CDR1 LNHDA and CDR2 SQIVND (reference sequence). The CDR3 totals 13 residues. V was shortened by 3 bases and J by 6 bases, with 11 bases between the two germline ends. The CDR3 nucleotides read TGTGCCAGTAGTATTAGGCAGGGCGCTGAAGCTTTCTTT. This codes for CASSIRQGAEAFF.

The V call is TRBV18, the J call TRBJ1-5, with 7 bases lining up with TRBD1. The germline V gene encodes CDR1 KGHSH and CDR2 LQKENI. With 4 bases clipped from V and 1 base from J, the junction kept 7 bases outside the gene matches. The CDR3 sequence is 16 residues long. The CDR3: CASSRGQAGSNQPQHF. DNA for the CDR3: TGTGCCAGCTCACGCGGACAGGCCGGGAGCAATCAGCCCCAGCATTTT.